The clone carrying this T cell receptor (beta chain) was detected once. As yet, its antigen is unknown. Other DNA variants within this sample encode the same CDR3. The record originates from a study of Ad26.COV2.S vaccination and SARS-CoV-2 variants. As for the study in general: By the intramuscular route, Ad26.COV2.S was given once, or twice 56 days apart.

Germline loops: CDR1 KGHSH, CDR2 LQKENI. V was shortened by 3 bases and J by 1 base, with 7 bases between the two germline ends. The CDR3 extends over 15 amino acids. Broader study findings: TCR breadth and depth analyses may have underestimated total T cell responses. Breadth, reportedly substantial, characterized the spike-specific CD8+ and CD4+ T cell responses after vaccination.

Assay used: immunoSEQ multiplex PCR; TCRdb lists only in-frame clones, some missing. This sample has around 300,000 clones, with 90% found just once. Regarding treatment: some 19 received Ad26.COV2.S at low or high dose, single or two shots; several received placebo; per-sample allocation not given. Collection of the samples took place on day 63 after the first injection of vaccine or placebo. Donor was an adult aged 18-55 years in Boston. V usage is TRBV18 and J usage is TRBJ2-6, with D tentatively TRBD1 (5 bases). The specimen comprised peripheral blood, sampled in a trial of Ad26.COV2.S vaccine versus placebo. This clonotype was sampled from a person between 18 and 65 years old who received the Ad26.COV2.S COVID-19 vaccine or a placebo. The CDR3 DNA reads TGTGCCAGCTCACCGCAGGGTTCTGGGGCCAACGTCCTGACTTTC. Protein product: CASSPQGSGANVLTF.